One sample yielded the 7 T cell receptor beta chains listed below, sequenced in a study of blood T cell repertoires in COVID-19. Data came from immunoSEQ multiplex PCR; TCRdb stores just in-frame clones and leaves some out. The sample holds about 150,000 clones; approximately 80% are singletons and the top ten take more than 4%. The sample was peripheral blood. These receptor sequences come from a woman in her fifties or sixties with acute or convalescent COVID-19.

The genes are TRBV18 and TRBJ1-5; 9 bases are a match to TRBD1. V lost 6 bases and J lost 5; bases outside the gene matches: 2. The CDR3 spans 13 residues. Germline V gives CDR1 KGHSH, CDR2 LQKENI. The CDR3 reads CASSRDRDQPQHF. The CDR3 region has the DNA TGTGCCAGCTCCCGGGACAGGGATCAGCCCCAGCATTTT.

The DNA for the CDR3 is TGTGCCAGCAGTTACAAGGAGCTGAACACTGAAGCTTTCTTT. This translates into CASSYKELNTEAFF. The chain couples TRBV6-2 or TRBV6-3 to TRBJ1-1, with no clear D. V was shortened by 2 bases and J by 0 bases, with 7 bases between the two germline ends. CDR1 and CDR2 (germline): MNHEY, SVGEGT. The CDR3 runs to 14 residues.

The CDR3 bases are TGCGCCAGCAGCACGACTAGCGGGGGGGCTACCTACGAGCAGTACTTC. The encoded protein is CASSTTSGGATYEQYF. The chain uses TRBV5-1 and TRBJ2-7, with TRBD2 matching over 14 bases. V shed 4 bases and J 2 bases; nucleotides not matched to a gene: 5. Germline V gives CDR1 SGHRS, CDR2 YFSETQ. This CDR3 comprises 16 residues.

The chain joins TRBV7-8 to TRBJ1-5, with D perhaps matching TRBD1 (5 bases). V was clipped by 7 bases and J by 6 bases, with 16 bases between them. The CDR3 is 14 residues long. CDR1 and CDR2 (germline): SGHVS, FQNEAQ. The CDR3 DNA sequence: TGTGCCAGCAACGGAGGGACGGTTAGTCAGCCCCAGCATTTT. It is translated as CASNGGTVSQPQHF. The variable domain in full, with the rest retrieved from reference TRBV7-8 and TRBJ1-5, is GAGVSQSPRYKVAKRGQDVALRCDPISGHVSLFWYQQALGQGPEFLTYFQNEAQLDKSGLPSDRFFAERPEGSVSTLKIQRTQQEDSAVYLCASNGGTVSQPQHFGDGTRLSIL.

This chain uses TRBV7-9 with TRBJ2-7; D unresolved. This CDR3 is built from 12 residues. Germline CDR1 is SEHNR and CDR2 is FQNEAQ (reference sequence). The ends were cut back, 5 bases at V and 6 bases at J, with 11 bases in the middle. CDR3 region: CASSKDPFEQYF. CDR3 coding DNA: TGTGCCAGCAGCAAAGATCCGTTCGAGCAGTACTTC.

The rearrangement uses TRBV28 and TRBJ1-1; TRBD1 aligns across 8 bases. The CDR3 loop spans 16 amino acids. Trimming cost V 6 bases and J 3 bases; bases outside gene matches: 12. Germline CDR1 reads MDHEN; CDR2 reads SYDVKM. CDR3 DNA sequence: TGTGCCAGCAGGCCGGCCGATGAGACAGGGGACACTGAAGCTTTCTTT. Its protein product is CASRPADETGDTEAFF.

The rearrangement links TRBV27 to TRBJ2-5; 15 positions match TRBD2. V lost 5 bases to trimming and J lost 5 bases; unmatched junction nucleotides: 9. The germline CDR1 and CDR2 sequences are MNHEY and SMNVEV (reference sequence). This CDR3 spans 17 amino acids. The CDR3 is CASSHQPGLAGGETQYF. The DNA for the CDR3 is TGTGCCAGCAGTCATCAGCCGGGACTAGCGGGAGGTGAGACCCAGTACTTC.